The T cell receptor (beta chain) described here comes from a study of T cell clonality in common variable immunodeficiency. Findings of the study overall: Compared with healthy controls, CVID subjects showed increased TCRbeta clonality, mostly in about a third. CVID patient heterogeneity limited repertoire-clinical complication correlations. Reportedly, TCR beta sequences from common variable immunodeficiency showed fewer deletions and N-nucleotide insertions.

Here immunoSEQ multiplex PCR was the method, and the copy in TCRdb shows in-frame clones only, minus some. The specimen has 35,000 or so clones, none found just once. V lost 10 bases and J 1 base, leaving 14 bases between the germline ends. Germline assignment: CDR1 LNHDA and CDR2 SQIVND (reference sequence). The CDR3 spans 14 residues. This clone has a count of ten or more. Its specificity is not known. The read gets to within 3 residues of the CDR3 end, and the germline J gene fills in the rest. Sequenced: peripheral blood mononuclear cells. The source is a person aged 18 to 70 in good health. The chain has TRBV19 and TRBJ2-4, with a tentative D call TRBD1 (6 bases). The part of the CDR3 DNA that was read is TGTGCCACTTCAGAGGGGGAGGCCAAAAACATT. Protein: CATSEGEAKNI. The CDR3 reads in full as CATSEGEAKNIQYF.